The next 21 T cell receptor beta chains were all read from a single sample in a study of regulatory T cells in long-lasting Graves disease. Researchers made TCR beta libraries by using iRepertoire HTBI primers and running Arm-PCR on CDR3 regions. From the multiplex PCR reads, TCRdb called clonotypes with MiXCR, one entry per CDR3 protein. The sample holds about 430,000 distinct CDR3 sequences, around a fifth seen once. The time point was: persistent/refractory GD, antithyroid drugs over 5 years with positive TRAb. Construction of the TCR library relied on RNA isolated from PBMCs. The material sequenced was peripheral blood mononuclear cells (PBMCs), taken when the disease was refractory, from a patient treated with antithyroid drugs. These receptors originate from a female donor with Graves disease.

This clonotype was observed a handful of times. V is TRBV7-9 and J is TRBJ2-5; either TRBD1 or TRBD2 may supply D (5 bases each). The CDR3 is made up of 17 amino acids. With 5 bases removed from V and 2 bases from J, the gap between germline ends came to 21 bases. Germline-derived CDR1 and CDR2 are SEHNR and FQNEAQ (reference sequence). The CDR3 loop reads CASSTRTGYWGQETQYF. The CDR3, as DNA: TGTGCCAGCAGCACCCGGACTGGCTACTGGGGGCAAGAGACCCAGTACTTC.

As concerns this clonotype: Given a much more abundant clone one base away, this may be a read error. J is TRBJ2-5 and V is TRBV7-2; perhaps TRBD2 as D (5 bases). Germline CDR1 reads SGHTA; CDR2 reads FQGNSA. This CDR3 is built from 13 residues. CDR3 in amino acids: CASGFLAQETQYF. CDR3 DNA: TGTGCCAGCGGCTTCCTAGCACAAGAGACCCAGTACTTC.

The sample holds many counts of this clonotype. The gene calls are TRBV6-5 and TRBJ2-5; 7 nucleotides line up with TRBD2. V gave up 0 bases and J gave up 2 bases; unmatched junction bases: 6. CDR3 length equals 16 residues. Germline V gene lookup returns CDR1 MNHEY and CDR2 SVGAGI. The DNA for the CDR3 is TGTGCCAGCAGTTACTCGCTAGCGGCCCCGCAAGAGACCCAGTACTTC. Protein: CASSYSLAAPQETQYF.

This clonotype appeared a few times. CDR3 protein: CASSLGFEAPSSYEQYF. For the CDR3, the DNA is TGTGCCAGCAGCTTAGGATTTGAGGCTCCGAGCTCCTACGAGCAGTACTTC. This sequence joins TRBV11-2 and TRBJ2-7; D is undetermined. V lost 1 base to trimming and J lost 0 bases, with 16 bases between them. CDR3 length: 17 residues. Germline CDR1 reads SGHAT; CDR2 reads FQNNGV.

At least ten counts were recorded for this clonotype. The chain recombines TRBV12-3 or TRBV12-4 with TRBJ2-7; TRBD2 matches 13 bases. The V gene end was trimmed by 6 bases and the J gene end by 1 base; junction bases not matched to a gene: 9. There are 17 residues in the CDR3. The CDR3 region has the DNA TGTGCCAGCAGCCAGGGGACTAGCGGGATAGTATCCTACGAGCAGTACTTC. Translating gives CASSQGTSGIVSYEQYF.

This clonotype has ten or more counts. The chain recombines TRBV12-3 or TRBV12-4 with TRBJ1-1; 7 nucleotides agree with TRBD1. The length of the CDR3 is 16 residues. J lost 1 base, V lost 9 bases, and 14 bases had no gene match. This CDR3 is CASKEYRGLRNTEAFF. The CDR3 nucleotides read TGTGCCAGTAAGGAGTACAGGGGACTTAGGAACACTGAAGCTTTCTTT.

This chain joins TRBV2 and TRBJ1-5; possible D gene TRBD1, 5 bases. V lost 8 bases and J 3 bases, leaving 8 bases between the germline ends. Germline V gene sequence: CDR1 SNHLY, CDR2 FYNNEI. This CDR3 comprises 12 residues. The CDR3 nucleotides are TGTGCCAGCTCAGGGATCAATCAGCCCCAGCATTTT. Translation gives CASSGINQPQHF.

This clonotype was detected only a few times. The chain is built from TRBV14 and TRBJ1-2; D gene ambiguous. The V gene's germline CDR1 is SGHDN and CDR2 FVKESK. Trimming left V 4 bases short and J 6 bases short, with 9 bases between. The CDR3 consists of 12 residues. The CDR3 bases are TGTGCCAGCAGCCCACACGGGCATGGCTACACCTTC. Protein sequence: CASSPHGHGYTF.

This clonotype was observed at least ten times. This chain connects TRBV12-3 or TRBV12-4 to TRBJ2-6; D gene ambiguous. V gave up 5 bases and J gave up 0 bases, with 5 bases separating them. This CDR3 contains 14 residues. CDR3 DNA: TGTGCCAGCAGTAGGATCTCTGGGGCCAACGTCCTGACTTTC. Its protein product is CASSRISGANVLTF.

This clonotype was observed at least ten times. The J gene is TRBJ1-1, the V gene TRBV29-1; D is unclear. The CDR3 has 13 residues. The V end was cut by 0 bases, the J end by 8 bases, with 13 bases between. CDR1 SQVTM and CDR2 ANQGSEA come from the germline V gene. CDR3 protein: CSVEDPAGEEAFF. For the CDR3, the DNA is TGCAGCGTTGAAGATCCCGCCGGAGAAGAAGCTTTCTTT.

This clonotype has a handful of counts. V and J are TRBV10-1 and TRBJ2-5; a weak D match, TRBD1 (5 bases). CDR3 length: 13 residues. V dropped 0 bases and J dropped 5 bases, with 7 bases sitting between them. Germline lookup yields CDR1 WNHNN and CDR2 SYGVQD (reference sequence). The CDR3 bases are TGCGCCAGCAGTGAGTCGAAGGGGGAGACCCAGTACTTC. Its protein product is CASSESKGETQYF.

This clonotype was recorded many times. The gene calls are TRBV7-9 and TRBJ1-3; 7 bases fit TRBD1. J lost 2 bases, V lost 4 bases, and 2 bases had no gene match. The CDR3 is 14 amino acids. Germline CDR1 SEHNR, CDR2 FQNEAQ (reference sequence). CDR3 protein: CASSSQGAGNTIYF. In DNA form, the CDR3 reads TGTGCCAGCAGCTCTCAGGGGGCTGGAAACACCATATATTTT.

In this sample, this clonotype turned up a few times. The V gene is TRBV6-5, the J gene TRBJ2-7, with 11 bases fitting TRBD2. CDR1 MNHEY and CDR2 SVGAGI come from the germline V gene. The CDR3 has 16 amino acids. The trim removed 2 bases at V and 3 bases at J, leaving 6 bases unmatched. The chain's CDR3 is CASSYTNSGRGYEQYF. The CDR3 DNA reads TGTGCCAGCAGTTACACAAATAGCGGGAGGGGCTACGAGCAGTACTTC.

The chain uses TRBV5-6 and TRBJ1-2, with D possibly matching TRBD1 (6 bases). CDR3 length: 15 residues. Germline V gives CDR1 SGHDT, CDR2 YYEEEE. Trimming took 4 bases from V and 2 from J, leaving 15 bases between them. The CDR3 loop is CASSATKQGNYGYTF. The CDR3 nucleotides read TGTGCCAGCAGCGCGACAAAACAGGGAAACTATGGCTACACCTTC.

The rearrangement uses TRBV7-9 and TRBJ2-6; TRBD1 matches 8 bases. The V and J ends lost 2 bases and 3 bases, in that order; junction bases with no gene match: 15. The CDR3 runs to 20 residues. Germline V CDR1 and CDR2: SEHNR, FQNEAQ (reference sequence). DNA for the CDR3: TGTGCCAGCAGCTTATTGCCAGGGGGCGCAAATCTTAATGGGGCCAACGTCCTGACTTTC. It codes for CASSLLPGGANLNGANVLTF.

The chain links TRBV7-9 to TRBJ1-1; unclear D gene. Germline lookup yields CDR1 SEHNR and CDR2 FQNEAQ (reference sequence). V lost 2 bases, J lost 0 bases, and 10 bases lay in between. CDR3 length: 15 residues. The CDR3 reads CASSLSGNMNTEAFF. CDR3 in DNA: TGTGCCAGCAGCTTATCGGGGAACATGAACACTGAAGCTTTCTTT.

This clonotype was counted at least ten times. The chain has TRBV7-9 and TRBJ2-7; D is unclear. V lost 11 bases, J lost 7 bases, and 9 bases lay in between. Per the germline V gene, CDR1 is SEHNR and CDR2 is FQNEAQ (reference sequence). The CDR3 runs 9 residues. The CDR3 region has the DNA TGTGCCGTGGGTGCAGAGCAGTACTTC. This encodes CAVGAEQYF. The variable domain in full, completed from reference TRBV7-9 and TRBJ2-7, reads DTGVSQNPRHKITKRGQNVTFRCDPISEHNRLYWYRQTLGQGPEFLTYFQNEAQLEKSRLLSDRFSAERPKGSFSTLEIQRTEQGDSAMYLCAVGAEQYFGPGTRLTVT.

This chain joins TRBV29-1 and TRBJ2-3; no clear D gene. The germline V and J ends were trimmed by 3 bases and 8 bases, with 18 bases remaining between them. Germline V gene lookup returns CDR1 SQVTM and CDR2 ANQGSEA. This CDR3 comprises 14 residues. The CDR3 DNA is TGCAGCGTTGAGGCCCCCAATATAGGACCTACGCAGTATTTT. Its protein product is CSVEAPNIGPTQYF.

Ten or more counts support this clonotype. This chain uses TRBV4-1 with TRBJ2-3; D might be TRBD1 or TRBD2, each matching 6 bases. This CDR3 contains 16 residues. V was trimmed by 1 base and J by 5 bases, leaving 16 bases between them. In germline, CDR1 is MGHRA, CDR2 YSYEKL. CDR3 loop: CASSQGPEGRGDTQYF. The CDR3 DNA follows: TGCGCCAGCAGCCAAGGACCGGAGGGCAGGGGAGATACGCAGTATTTT.

This clonotype has just a few counts. V and J are TRBV5-5 and TRBJ2-5; 9 bases are a match to TRBD1. Germline lookup yields CDR1 SGHKS and CDR2 YYEKEE (reference sequence). V lost 2 bases, J lost 5 bases, and 10 bases stayed unmatched. The CDR3 length is 16 residues. CDR3 bases: TGTGCCAGCAGCTTTGCGGGACAGGGTTTTGGGGAGACCCAGTACTTC. This encodes CASSFAGQGFGETQYF.

This clonotype has only a few counts. The CDR3: CSARGLGVQPQHF. CDR3 nucleotide sequence: TGCAGTGCTAGGGGGTTGGGGGTCCAGCCCCAGCATTTT. The J gene is TRBJ1-5, the V gene TRBV20-1, with D maybe TRBD1 (5 bases). The V end lost 3 bases, the J end lost 7 bases, and 13 bases lay between the germline ends. CDR1 is DFQATT and CDR2 is SNEGSKA in the germline V gene (reference sequence). The CDR3 sequence is 13 residues long.